These T cell receptor beta chains were read from a single sample in a study of cytomegalovirus exposure and HLA in healthy donors. Measured with immunoSEQ multiplex PCR; TCRdb has only the in-frame clones, and not every one. The table records about 140,000 clones, 60% to 85% of them present only once. The sample comprised PBMCs. The receptors stem from a male donor in good health and CMV-seropositive. Each CDR3 is given with its conserved first and last residue. The D gene is left open where the match is weak. Size tells how often a clone was seen (once, few, many) or the class of an expanded clone, and some rows leave it out.

clone size	V gene	J gene	D gene	CDR3 DNA	CDR3 protein
NA	TRBV5-1	TRBJ2-7	NA	TGCGCCAGCAGCTTAGGAGACAGCAACTACGAGCAGTACTTC	CASSLGDSNYEQYF
NA	TRBV9	TRBJ2-2	NA	TGTGCCAGCAGCGTACAGGGGCTGAACACCGGGGAGCTGTTTTTT	CASSVQGLNTGELFF
NA	TRBV5-1	TRBJ1-4	NA	TGCGCCAGCAGCCGCGGTCGGGGGGAAGAAAAACTGTTTTTT	CASSRGRGEEKLFF
NA	TRBV6-1	TRBJ1-3	NA	TGTGCCAGCAGTGAGTGGCCGCCCCCATCCTCTGGAAACACCATATATTTT	CASSEWPPPSSGNTIYF
NA	TRBV9	TRBJ2-1	NA	TGTGCCAGCAGCGGCGGAACCCGCTCCCTTTTCGTTCATGAGCAGTTCTTC	CASSGGTRSLFVHEQFF
once	TRBV2	TRBJ1-5	TRBD1	TGTGCCAGCAGTGAAGACAGGGGGAGCAATCAGCCCCAGCATTTT	CASSEDRGSNQPQHF
NA	TRBV9	TRBJ1-5	TRBD1	TGTGCCAGCAGTGCGACAGGGGAAAGGGGTCAGCCCCAGCATTTT	CASSATGERGQPQHF
few	TRBV12-1	TRBJ1-2	NA	TGTGCCAGCAGCTTTGCGGGACTACTCGGCGGCAAAAGAAACTATGGCTACACCTTC	CASSFAGLLGGKRNYGYTF
NA	TRBV5-6	TRBJ2-7	TRBD1	TGTGCCAGCAGCTTGGGCCGACAGGGAAGGGTCGACGAGCAGTACTTC	CASSLGRQGRVDEQYF
once	TRBV1	TRBJ2-7	NA	TGCACCAGCAGCCTCCCCCCAGTTACCTACGAGCAGTACTTC	CTSSLPPVTYEQYF
NA	TRBV11-3	TRBJ2-1	NA	TGTGCCAGCAGCTTAGGTGCCAGCGGAGGGTACAATGAGCAGTTCTTC	CASSLGASGGYNEQFF
NA	TRBV5-8	TRBJ1-2	NA	TGTGCCAGCAGCCTCGGACAACGGGTGGGGGGCTACACCTTC	CASSLGQRVGGYTF
NA	TRBV10-3	TRBJ2-1	TRBD1	TGTGCCATCAGAACGGGACAGACCAATGAGCAGTTCTTC	CAIRTGQTNEQFF
NA	TRBV5-6	TRBJ1-2	NA	TGTGCCAGCAGCTTCCTACAGGGAGGGACTAACTATGGCTACACCTTC	CASSFLQGGTNYGYTF
NA	TRBV25-1	TRBJ1-3	TRBD1	TGTGCCAGCAGTGACTCACCGGGACAGGGGTTATCGGGAAACACCATATATTTT	CASSDSPGQGLSGNTIYF
NA	TRBV30	TRBJ2-2	TRBD1	TGTGCCTGGAGCACAGGGGGCACCGGGGAGCTGTTTTTT	CAWSTGGTGELFF
NA	TRBV13	TRBJ2-3	TRBD2	TGTGCCAGCAGCCCAGGGACTAGCGAAAGCACAGATACGCAGTATTTT	CASSPGTSESTDTQYF
few	TRBV7-9	TRBJ2-7	NA	TGTGCCAGCACCCCGAGCTGGGGTAGCGCTTACGAGCAGTACTTC	CASTPSWGSAYEQYF
NA	TRBV9	TRBJ1-4	NA	TGTGCCAGCAGTGTCGCGGTAAATGAAAAACTGTTTTTT	CASSVAVNEKLFF
few	TRBV6-1	TRBJ1-1	NA	TGTGCCAGCAGTGAAGGAGGAAGGGCTTTCTTT	CASSEGGRAFF
once	TRBV5-1	TRBJ2-5	TRBD1	TGCGCCAGCAGCCCTCGCGACAGGGACGCAGAGACCCAGTACTTC	CASSPRDRDAETQYF
NA	TRBV10-1	TRBJ2-2	TRBD1	TGCGCCAGTCAAACGGGGACAGGGGGCACCGGGGAGCTGTTTTTT	CASQTGTGGTGELFF
NA	TRBV11-3	TRBJ2-3	TRBD1	TGTGCCAGCAGCTTAGGCAGGGGGATGGATACGCAGTATTTT	CASSLGRGMDTQYF
NA	TRBV5-1	TRBJ1-4	NA	TGCGCCAGCAGCCCCGCGGGGCAGAGAAATGAAAAACTGTTTTTT	CASSPAGQRNEKLFF
few	TRBV28	TRBJ2-5	TRBD1	TGTGCCAGCAGTTTATTGGGGACAGCACAAGAGACCCAGTACTTC	CASSLLGTAQETQYF
once	TRBV6-1	TRBJ2-7	NA	TGTGCCAGCGCGGTTGGCGGGGGCGACGAGCAGTACTTC	CASAVGGGDEQYF
NA	TRBV6-5	TRBJ1-2	NA	TGTGCCAGCAGTCCAGGGATGACAGGCTACTATGGCTACACCTTC	CASSPGMTGYYGYTF
once	TRBV2	TRBJ2-5	TRBD1	TGTGCCAGCAGTGAATACGGAGGCAGCAGGGGGTCGGAGACCCAGTACTTC	CASSEYGGSRGSETQYF
NA	TRBV7-9	TRBJ2-3	TRBD1	TGTGCCAGCAGCTTTCAGGGACAGGTAGCAGATACGCAGTATTTT	CASSFQGQVADTQYF
NA	TRBV7-9	TRBJ2-5	NA	TGTGCCAGCAGCTTTTTGACGGGGGAGACCCAGTACTTC	CASSFLTGETQYF
once	TRBV5-4	TRBJ1-5	NA	TGTGCCAGCAGCGGGACACCTCATCAGCCCCAGCATTTT	CASSGTPHQPQHF
NA	TRBV9	TRBJ2-3	TRBD2	TGTGCCAGCAGCGTAGGGGGGCTAGCGGGAGATACGCAGTATTTT	CASSVGGLAGDTQYF
NA	TRBV4-2	TRBJ1-3	NA	TGTGCCAGCAGCCAAGTGGCTCCGCTCTCTGGAAACACCATATATTTT	CASSQVAPLSGNTIYF
few	TRBV6-5	TRBJ2-7	TRBD2	TGTGCCACCTGCCCTTCGGGACTAGGCTCCGAGCAGTACTTC	CATCPSGLGSEQYF
NA	TRBV13	TRBJ2-7	NA	TGTGCCAGCAGCGCCCGAGGGACAAGGGGCTACGAGCAGTACTTC	CASSARGTRGYEQYF
NA	TRBV5-1	TRBJ2-6	NA	TGCGCCAGCAGCTACAGAAATCCGACAGGCCTCTCTGGGGCCAACGTCCTGACTTTC	CASSYRNPTGLSGANVLTF
NA	TRBV7-6	TRBJ1-1	NA	TGTGCCAGCAGCTTAGTAGGTCAGGGCACTGAAGCTTTCTTT	CASSLVGQGTEAFF
NA	TRBV2	TRBJ1-2	NA	TGTGCCAGCAGTGCCCGACAGGACTCCTATGGCTACACCTTC	CASSARQDSYGYTF
NA	TRBV18	TRBJ1-1	NA	TGTGCCAGCTCACGCTGGGCAGGGGCTAACGCTGAAGCTTTCTTT	CASSRWAGANAEAFF
NA	TRBV4-3	TRBJ2-7	NA	TGCGCCAGCAGCCAAGGGGACGGGGGACGCTACGAGCAGTACTTC	CASSQGDGGRYEQYF
NA	TRBV6-1	TRBJ2-7	NA	TGTGCCAGCAGTGACGATTTGGGGCAGGGGATGTGGTACGAGCAGTACTTC	CASSDDLGQGMWYEQYF